One and the same sample provided the 19 T cell receptor beta chains below, sequenced in a study of T-cell reconstitution after alpha-beta-depleted transplantation in children. Unique molecular identifiers were used in preparing the TCRbeta library. TCRdb re-analysed the PCR reads in MiXCR, keeping a single row per CDR3 protein. The sample yields 800,000 to 1,000,000 distinct CDR3 sequences, about 30% seen once. The sequencing here drew on PBMCs, mostly from graft donor cells, taken 360 days after TCRalphabeta/CD19-depleted stem cell transplant. The receptors come from a boy in the first two years of life who had a stem cell transplant for SCID, so the T cells may come from the graft donor.

The chain has TRBV10-3 and TRBJ1-1; the match to TRBD1 covers 11 bases. Germline-derived CDR1 and CDR2 are ENHRY and SYGVKD. This CDR3 comprises 17 residues. J lost 5 bases, V lost 11 bases, and 19 bases had no gene match. The CDR3 is CAPSPQPGQGVGTEAFF. The CDR3 DNA reads TGTGCCCCATCCCCCCAGCCGGGACAGGGGGTAGGTACTGAAGCTTTCTTT.

Only a few counts were recorded for this clonotype. The gene calls are TRBV12-3 or TRBV12-4 and TRBJ2-1, with D unclear. The CDR3 runs 16 residues. V was clipped by 6 bases and J by 0 bases, with 15 bases between them. The CDR3: CASSRKSIDSYNEQFF. The CDR3 coding sequence is TGTGCCAGCAGCCGCAAGTCGATAGACTCCTACAATGAGCAGTTCTTC.

This clonotype was detected once. The V and J genes are TRBV7-2 and TRBJ1-2; the match to TRBD1 covers 8 bases. The germline CDR1 and CDR2 sequences are SGHTA and FQGNSA. V gave up 6 bases and J gave up 4 bases; unmatched junction bases: 10. The CDR3 totals 15 residues. As DNA, the CDR3 is TGTGCCAGCAGGTCCCAGGGGGCAGGGGCCTATGGCTACACCTTC. Translated, it gives CASRSQGAGAYGYTF.

This clonotype was seen more than once but under ten times. This chain joins TRBV2 and TRBJ2-4; possible D gene TRBD2, 6 bases. The ends were cut back, 3 bases at V and 2 bases at J, with 14 bases in the middle. This CDR3 region has 16 residues. Germline CDR1 is SNHLY and CDR2 is FYNNEI. The CDR3 coding sequence is TGTGCCAGCAGTGATGGGGGGAAAGGAACCAAAAACATTCAGTACTTC. Protein: CASSDGGKGTKNIQYF. The whole variable domain, remainder taken from reference TRBV2 and TRBJ2-4, is EPEVTQTPSHQVTQMGQEVILRCVPISNHLYFYWYRQILGQKVEFLVSFYNNEISEKSEIFDDQFSVERPDGSNFTLKIRSTKLEDSAMYFCASSDGGKGTKNIQYFGAGTRLSVL.

V and J are TRBV9 and TRBJ2-7; D is uncertain. Germline V gives CDR1 SGDLS, CDR2 YYNGEE. V lost 6 bases, J lost 6 bases, and 16 bases lay in between. The CDR3 runs 13 residues. CDR3 DNA: TGTGCCAGCACCCCTAGAAGGACCCTCGAGCAGTACTTC. Translated, it gives CASTPRRTLEQYF. The variable domain in full, with the rest retrieved from reference TRBV9 and TRBJ2-7, is DSGVTQTPKHLITATGQRVTLRCSPRSGDLSVYWYQQSLDQGLQFLIQYYNGEERAKGNILERFSAQQFPDLHSELNLSSLELGDSALYFCASTPRRTLEQYFGPGTRLTVT.

V and J are TRBV20-1 and TRBJ1-2; D is uncertain. Trimming left V 3 bases short and J 4 bases short, with 9 bases between. CDR1 and CDR2 (germline): DFQATT, SNEGSKA (reference sequence). The CDR3 is 12 residues long. This chain's CDR3 is CSASPPSYGYTF. The DNA of the CDR3 is TGCAGTGCTAGCCCCCCTAGCTATGGCTACACCTTC.

This clonotype was picked up a small number of times. The chain uses TRBV12-3 or TRBV12-4 and TRBJ2-3; the D call may be TRBD1 or TRBD2 (5 bases each). The CDR3 runs 17 residues. With 3 bases removed from V and 0 bases from J, the gap between germline ends came to 16 bases. The CDR3 nucleotides read TGTGCCAGCAGTTTCCCCCGTGGGGACGTTAGCACAGATACGCAGTATTTT. It yields the protein CASSFPRGDVSTDTQYF.

This clonotype was observed a handful of times. The chain joins TRBV24-1 to TRBJ2-1; D gene ambiguous. The CDR3 is 13 residues long. V lost 3 bases and J lost 6, with 8 bases in between. Germline CDR1 KGHDR, CDR2 SFDVKD. The DNA of the CDR3 is TGTGCCACCAGTGATGGGAACACCAATGAGCAGTTCTTC. As protein: CATSDGNTNEQFF.

CDR3 amino acids: CASSRQIAGQASYGYTF. The CDR3 DNA sequence: TGCGCCAGCAGCCGACAAATAGCGGGACAAGCGTCCTATGGCTACACCTTC. V usage is TRBV4-3 and J usage is TRBJ1-2; TRBD1 might be the D (6 bases). Deletions cut 4 bases from V and 4 bases from J, with 22 bases between. This CDR3 spans 17 amino acids. Germline loops: CDR1 LGHNA, CDR2 YSLEER.

V is TRBV3-1 and J is TRBJ1-1, with unresolved D. The germline gives CDR1 LGHDT, CDR2 YNNKEL (reference sequence). The CDR3 runs to 11 residues. Deletions cut 0 bases from V and 14 bases from J, with 10 bases between. This chain's CDR3 is CASSQDLRTFF. CDR3 nucleotide sequence: TGTGCCAGCAGCCAAGACTTGCGGACGTTCTTT.

V gene TRBV12-3 or TRBV12-4 combines with J gene TRBJ2-1; 7 bases map to TRBD1. The J segment lost 0 bases and the V segment lost 0 bases, leaving 2 bases of the junction unmatched. There are 16 residues in the CDR3. The CDR3 DNA is TGTGCCAGCAGTTTAGCCAGGGGGTACTCCTACAATGAGCAGTTCTTC. This sequence encodes CASSLARGYSYNEQFF.

The V call is TRBV12-3 or TRBV12-4, the J call TRBJ2-7, with a weak D call TRBD2 (6 bases). Trimming cost V 3 bases and J 0 bases, with 9 bases left between them. CDR3 length: 14 residues. The CDR3 DNA follows: TGTGCCAGCAGTTTTGAGGGACTCTCCTACGAGCAGTACTTC. Protein: CASSFEGLSYEQYF.

V and J are TRBV2 and TRBJ2-2; maybe TRBD1 (6 bases). The V and J ends lost 6 bases and 5 bases respectively, with 10 bases between them. The germline V gene has CDR1 SNHLY and CDR2 FYNNEI. The CDR3 length is 13 residues. In DNA, the CDR3 is TGTGCCAGCAGACAGGGAGTAACCGGGGAGCTGTTTTTT. This translates into CASRQGVTGELFF.

This rearrangement joins TRBV19 to TRBJ2-6; either TRBD1 or TRBD2 may fit D (5 bases each). Between the trimmed V and J ends, which lost 0 bases and 4 bases, there was a span of 10 bases. CDR3 size: 16 residues. Germline V gene sequence: CDR1 LNHDA, CDR2 SQIVND (reference sequence). CDR3 in amino acids: CASSIDSGTGANVLTF. The CDR3 DNA reads as TGTGCCAGTAGTATAGATTCGGGGACCGGGGCCAACGTCCTGACTTTC.

The chain links TRBV15 to TRBJ2-7; D tentatively reads TRBD1 or TRBD2 (6 bases each). The germline V gene has CDR1 LNHNV and CDR2 YYDKDF (reference sequence). The CDR3 has 15 amino acids. Trimming took 2 bases from V and 5 from J, leaving 16 bases between them. CDR3 nucleotides: TGTGCCACCAGCAGAACGGCGGGGACACCTCACGAGCAGTACTTC. As protein: CATSRTAGTPHEQYF.

There are a few counts of this clonotype. The chain uses TRBV20-1 and TRBJ2-7; maybe TRBD1 (5 bases). From germline, CDR1 is DFQATT and CDR2 SNEGSKA (reference sequence). Trimming pared 6 bases from V and 2 bases from J, leaving 14 bases between. This CDR3 is 13 amino acids long. CDR3 bases: TGCAGTGCCGAGAGGCCAGGGACCTACGAGCAGTACTTC. Protein sequence: CSAERPGTYEQYF.

The gene calls are TRBV28 and TRBJ2-5; D unresolved. The V gene lost 6 bases and the J gene lost 2 bases, with 16 bases spanning the gap. This CDR3 has 15 residues. Germline lookup yields CDR1 MDHEN and CDR2 SYDVKM. CDR3 residues: CASSPGWAGQETQYF. The CDR3 coding sequence is TGTGCCAGCAGCCCCGGCTGGGCAGGACAAGAGACCCAGTACTTC.

The chain carries TRBV12-3 or TRBV12-4 and TRBJ1-5; 8 bases fit TRBD1. CDR3 length equals 15 residues. Trimming removed 6 bases from V and 4 bases from J; junction bases left unmatched: 8. This chain's CDR3 is CASSTTDRANQPQHF. CDR3 in DNA: TGTGCCAGCAGCACAACGGACAGGGCAAATCAGCCCCAGCATTTT.

This clonotype was observed a few times. CDR3 sequence: CASSPRTSGVSDTQYF. CDR3 coding DNA: TGCGCCAGCAGCCCGCGGACTAGCGGGGTCTCAGATACGCAGTATTTT. V and J are TRBV5-1 and TRBJ2-3, with 12 bases aligning to TRBD2. V trimming: 4 bases; J trimming: 4 bases; junction bases outside the gene matches: 7. The V gene's germline CDR1 is SGHRS and CDR2 YFSETQ. This CDR3 is built from 16 residues.